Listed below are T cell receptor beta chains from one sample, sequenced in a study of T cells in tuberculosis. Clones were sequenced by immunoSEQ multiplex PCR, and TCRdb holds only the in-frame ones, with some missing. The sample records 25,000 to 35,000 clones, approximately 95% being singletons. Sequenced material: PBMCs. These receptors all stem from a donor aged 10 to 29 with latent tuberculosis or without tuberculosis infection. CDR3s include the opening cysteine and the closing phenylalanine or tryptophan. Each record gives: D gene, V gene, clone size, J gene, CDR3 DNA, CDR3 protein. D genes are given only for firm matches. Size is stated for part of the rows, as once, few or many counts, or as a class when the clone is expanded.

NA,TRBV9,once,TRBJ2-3,TGTGCCAGCAGCGTAGTAGGTGGGCACACAGATACGCAGTATTTT,CASSVVGGHTDTQYF
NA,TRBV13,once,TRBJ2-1,TGTGCCAGCAGCCCCCGGGACTTCAACTCCTACAATGAGCAGTTCTTC,CASSPRDFNSYNEQFF
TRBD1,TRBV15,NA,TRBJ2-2,TGTGCCACCAGCAGAGCAGTCGGGACAGGGAGGTACACCGGGGAGCTGTTTTTT,CATSRAVGTGRYTGELFF
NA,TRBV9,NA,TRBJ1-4,TGTGCCAGCAGCCCCGAGACAGTATCTAGAACTAATGAAAAACTGTTTTTT,CASSPETVSRTNEKLFF
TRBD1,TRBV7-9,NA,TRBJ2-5,TGTGCCAGCAGCTTAGGGTTAGGACAGGGGTCCGATCAAGAGACCCAGTACTTC,CASSLGLGQGSDQETQYF
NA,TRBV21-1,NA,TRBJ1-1,TGTGCCAGCACCATACAGGAAGGTTACCGCAAGGAAGTACGGGGGACTGAAGCTTTCTTT,CASTIQEGYRKEVRGTEAFF
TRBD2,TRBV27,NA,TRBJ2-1,TGTGCCAGCAGTTTAACCGGGACTAGGCCCTACAATGAGCAGTTCTTC,CASSLTGTRPYNEQFF
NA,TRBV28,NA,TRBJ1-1,TGTGCCAGCAGCGAGCGGCGTATGAACACTGAAGCTTTCTTT,CASSERRMNTEAFF
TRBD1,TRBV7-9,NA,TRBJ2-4,TGTGCCAGCAGCGAAAGACAGGGGAACATTCAGTACTTC,CASSERQGNIQYF
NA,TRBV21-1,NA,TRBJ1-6,TGTGCCAGCAGCAAAGTTTACAGGCATGGGATCCCCCTCCACTTT,CASSKVYRHGIPLHF
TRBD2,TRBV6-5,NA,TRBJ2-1,TGTGCCAGCAGTTGGACGACTAGCGTAGCCTACAATGAGCAGTTCTTC,CASSWTTSVAYNEQFF
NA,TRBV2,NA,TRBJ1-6,TGTGCCAGCAGCCCCCAGGGATTCAACTCACCCCTCCACTTT,CASSPQGFNSPLHF
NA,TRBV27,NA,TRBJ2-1,TGTGCCAGCAGTATACAGGTAATTGGGATGGATGAGCAGTTCTTC,CASSIQVIGMDEQFF
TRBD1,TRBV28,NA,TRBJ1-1,TGTGCCAGCAGTCTGGGACAGTTGAACACTGAAGCTTTCTTT,CASSLGQLNTEAFF
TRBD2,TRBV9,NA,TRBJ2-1,TGTGCCAGCAGCGTAGGACTAGCAGGGTACAATGAGCAGTTCTTC,CASSVGLAGYNEQFF
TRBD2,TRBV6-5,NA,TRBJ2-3,TGTGCCAGCAGTTACTCTTTCGCGGGAGCAGCTGGTTCGCAGTATTTT,CASSYSFAGAAGSQYF
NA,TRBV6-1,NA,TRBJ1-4,TGTGCCAGCCAGGGACACCCGAATGAAAAACTGTTTTTT,CASQGHPNEKLFF
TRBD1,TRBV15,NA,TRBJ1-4,TGTGCCACCAGCAGAGACGGACAGGGGTATAATAATGAAAAACTGTTTTTT,CATSRDGQGYNNEKLFF
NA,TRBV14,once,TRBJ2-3,TGTGCCAGCAGCCACGGACAGCCCACAGATACGCAGTATTTT,CASSHGQPTDTQYF
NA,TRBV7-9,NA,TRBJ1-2,TGTGCCAGCAGCTTAGACTGGACAAGCTATGGCTACACCTTC,CASSLDWTSYGYTF
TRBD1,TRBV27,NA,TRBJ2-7,TGTGCCAGCAGGGACAGGCGAACGGGCCTGGTCGAGCAGTACTTC,CASRDRRTGLVEQYF
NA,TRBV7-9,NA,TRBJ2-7,TGTGCCAACAGCGAAGGCCCGGGACTTCCCTACGAGCAGTACTTC,CANSEGPGLPYEQYF
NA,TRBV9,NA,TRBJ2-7,TGTGCCAGCAGCCCGGGACTTTCCTCCTACGAGCAGTACTTC,CASSPGLSSYEQYF
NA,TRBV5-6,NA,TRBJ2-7,TGTGCCAGCAGTTTAGCTTTCTCCCCCGAGGCCTACGAGCAGTACTTC,CASSLAFSPEAYEQYF
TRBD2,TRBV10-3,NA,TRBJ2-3,TGTGCCATCAGCACTAGCGGGGGGGCAGATACGCAGTATTTT,CAISTSGGADTQYF
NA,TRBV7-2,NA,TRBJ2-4,TGTGCCAGCAGCTTAGGAGGGTTGGCCAAAAACATTCAGTACTTC,CASSLGGLAKNIQYF
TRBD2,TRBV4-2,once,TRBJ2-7,TGTGCCAGCAGCCAAGATGGGCTAGCGGCCCCGTCCTACGAGCAGTACTTC,CASSQDGLAAPSYEQYF
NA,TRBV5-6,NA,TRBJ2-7,TGTGCCAGCAGCCCCCCAGGGGCTGGGGAGCAGTACTTC,CASSPPGAGEQYF
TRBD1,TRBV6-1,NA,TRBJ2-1,TGTGCCAGCAGTGTAGAAACAGGGGATTCTGGTGAGCAGTTCTTC,CASSVETGDSGEQFF
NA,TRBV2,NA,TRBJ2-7,TGTGCCAGCAGAGATAGGGGGACCTACGAGCAGTACTTC,CASRDRGTYEQYF
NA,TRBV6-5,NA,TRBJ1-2,TGTGCCAGCAGTTATGTTGGGGGCGGCTATGGCTACACCTTC,CASSYVGGGYGYTF
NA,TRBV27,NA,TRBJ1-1,TGTGCCAGCAGTTGGGCTACAAACACTGAAGCTTTCTTT,CASSWATNTEAFF
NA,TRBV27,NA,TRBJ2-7,TGTGCCAGCAGTTTAACCCTATCCTACGAGCAGTACTTC,CASSLTLSYEQYF
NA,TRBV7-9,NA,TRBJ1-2,TGTGCCAGCAGCTTATACAGGGAAGACAAGTTAAACTATGGCTACACCTTC,CASSLYREDKLNYGYTF
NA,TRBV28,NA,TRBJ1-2,TGTGCCAGCAGCAGAACACAGGGCACCTATGGCTACACCTTC,CASSRTQGTYGYTF
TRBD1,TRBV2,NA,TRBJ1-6,TGTGCCAGCAGACCCGGGACAGATAATTCACCCCTCCACTTT,CASRPGTDNSPLHF
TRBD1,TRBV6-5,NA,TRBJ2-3,TGTGCCAGCAGTCCCGGGACAGGGTTTTTAGATACGCAGTATTTT,CASSPGTGFLDTQYF
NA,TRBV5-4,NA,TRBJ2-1,TGTGCCAGCAGCGCGGGGACCGTCAATGAGCAGTTCTTC,CASSAGTVNEQFF
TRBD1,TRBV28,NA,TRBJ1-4,TGTGCCAGCAGTCCCCGGACAGGGGTTGAAAAACTGTTTTTT,CASSPRTGVEKLFF
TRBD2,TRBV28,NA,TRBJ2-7,TGTGCCAGCAGAACGGTGGCGGGAGGGATTAGCAGGGACGAGCAGTACTTC,CASRTVAGGISRDEQYF
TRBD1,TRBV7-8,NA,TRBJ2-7,TGTGCCAGCAGTCGACCCAGGGGGCGAGGGGTCTACGAGCAGTACTTC,CASSRPRGRGVYEQYF
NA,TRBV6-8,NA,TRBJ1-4,TGTGCCAGCAGTTACCACACACACAGGGTAACTAATGAAAAACTGTTTTTT,CASSYHTHRVTNEKLFF
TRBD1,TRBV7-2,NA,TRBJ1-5,TGTGCCAGCAGCTTAGACAGGGGGCTAAATCAGCCCCAGCATTTT,CASSLDRGLNQPQHF
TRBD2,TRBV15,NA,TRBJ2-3,TGTGCCACCAGCAGAGAGGTAGCGGGAGGAGGCACGCAGTATTTT,CATSREVAGGGTQYF
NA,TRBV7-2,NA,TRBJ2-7,TGTGCCAGCAGCTCACGCGGAGGGGGGGCCTACGAGCAGTACTTC,CASSSRGGGAYEQYF
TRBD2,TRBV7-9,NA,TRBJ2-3,TGTGCCAGCAGCTCAAAACTTAGGACTAGCGGGATCACAGATACGCAGTATTTT,CASSSKLRTSGITDTQYF